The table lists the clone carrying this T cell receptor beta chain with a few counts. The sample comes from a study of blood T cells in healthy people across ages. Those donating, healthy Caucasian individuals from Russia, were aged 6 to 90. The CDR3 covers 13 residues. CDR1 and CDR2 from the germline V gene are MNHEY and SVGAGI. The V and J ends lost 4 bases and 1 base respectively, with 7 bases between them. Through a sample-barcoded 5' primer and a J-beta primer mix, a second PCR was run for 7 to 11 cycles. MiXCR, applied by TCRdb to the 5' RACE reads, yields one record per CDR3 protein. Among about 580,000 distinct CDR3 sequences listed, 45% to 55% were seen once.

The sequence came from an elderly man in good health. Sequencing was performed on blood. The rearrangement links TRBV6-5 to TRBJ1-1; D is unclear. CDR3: CASSSGENTEAFF. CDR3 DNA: TGTGCCAGCAGTTCCGGGGAGAACACTGAAGCTTTCTTT.